In this sample, the clone carrying this T cell receptor beta chain turned up a few times. In every case, the donor was a healthy Caucasian. TCRdb independently ran MiXCR on the 5' RACE reads; one entry per CDR3 protein. The profile shows about 920,000 distinct CDR3 sequences, more than 9% of them singletons. The entry originates in a study of identical twins. This CDR3 comprises 14 residues. V was pared by 1 base and J by 2 bases, with 5 bases of the junction left unmatched. CDR1 and CDR2 (germline): DFQATT, SNEGSKA (reference sequence). These data also formed part of another study, on yellow fever vaccine responses in identical twins.

The V and J genes are TRBV20-1 and TRBJ2-7; 7 nucleotides align to TRBD1. Input material: PBMCs. The receptor was isolated from a woman aged 18-29 years in good health. CDR3 loop: CSARARQGPYEQYF. The CDR3 nucleotides are TGCAGTGCTAGAGCAAGACAGGGCCCCTACGAGCAGTACTTC.